Each of the 27 T cell receptor beta chains below was sequenced from the same sample in a study of T-cell reconstitution after alpha-beta-depleted transplantation in children (dated by TCRdb to the mid-2010s). Receptors were amplified or captured by PCR. Sequencing took place on an Illumina HiSeq 2500. TCR library preparation used molecular barcoding, with unique molecular identifiers applied to normalize quantification of the TCRbeta repertoire. TCRdb handled the public reads itself, with Q25 trimming in fastp and clone calling in MiXCR, and kept productive beta chains. Each entry is one CDR3 protein sequence, shown with its most common DNA and genes. The sample records a few hundred thousand distinct CDR3 sequences, roughly 20% of which are singletons. Approximately 3.8% of the sample comes from the top ten. The input for sequencing was PBMCs from the stem cell graft donor, taken from the stem cell graft. Every receptor here comes from a human donor who donated a stem cell graft to a child with acute myeloid leukemia.

This clonotype was counted between two and nine times. The CDR3 sequence is CASSPSGPFTDTQYF. The CDR3 nucleotides read TGTGCCAGCAGTCCAAGCGGTCCCTTCACAGATACGCAGTATTTT. V usage is TRBV27 and J usage is TRBJ2-3; maybe TRBD2 (5 bases). The V and J ends lost 5 bases and 2 bases respectively, with 14 bases between them. The CDR3 runs to 15 residues. The germline gives CDR1 MNHEY, CDR2 SMNVEV (reference sequence).

This rearrangement joins TRBV28 to TRBJ1-5, with 8 bases matching TRBD1. Germline V gene data show CDR1 as MDHEN and CDR2 as SYDVKM. This CDR3 is 13 amino acids long. J was trimmed by 4 bases and V by 10 bases; bases with no gene match: 6. In DNA form, the CDR3 reads TGTGCCACGACCGGGACAGGAAATCAGCCCCAGCATTTT. It codes for CATTGTGNQPQHF.

The DNA for the CDR3 is TGTGCCAGCAGTTTGACCCCGGGGAGGGGTGAAAAACTGTTTTTT. Protein: CASSLTPGRGEKLFF. The chain joins TRBV5-5 to TRBJ1-4; TRBD1 is a possible D gene (5 bases). There are 15 residues in the CDR3. V was clipped by 5 bases and J by 7 bases, with 18 bases between them. Germline assignment: CDR1 SGHKS and CDR2 YYEKEE (reference sequence).

This chain joins TRBV7-2 and TRBJ2-3, with D tentatively TRBD2 (7 bases). CDR1 and CDR2 from the germline V gene are SGHTA and FQGNSA. Trimming took 2 bases from V and 4 from J, leaving 19 bases between them. The CDR3 loop spans 17 amino acids. The CDR3 sequence is CASSLKYGGGAADTQYF. The CDR3 DNA reads as TGTGCCAGCAGCTTAAAGTATGGCGGGGGCGCGGCAGATACGCAGTATTTT.

This chain connects TRBV11-2 to TRBJ2-7; the D gene is possibly TRBD2 (5 bases). V was pared by 5 bases and J by 3 bases, with 14 bases between. The CDR3 consists of 14 residues. The germline V gene has CDR1 SGHAT and CDR2 FQNNGV. CDR3 residues: CASSLQALVYEQYF. CDR3 sequence (DNA): TGTGCCAGCAGCCTTCAGGCACTAGTCTACGAGCAGTACTTC.

In its sample, this clonotype was seen many times. This chain links TRBV29-1 with TRBJ2-5; 10 bases fit TRBD1. Losses at the gene ends were 4 bases for V and 1 base for J; bases not matched to a gene: 6. Germline values: CDR1 SQVTM, CDR2 ANQGSEA. This CDR3 comprises 15 residues. CDR3 nucleotides: TGCAGCGTTGTCTTGACAGGGGGCGGCCAAGAGACCCAGTACTTC. Encoded protein: CSVVLTGGGQETQYF.

There are a few counts of this clonotype. The V call is TRBV27, the J call TRBJ1-2, with 11 nucleotides matching TRBD1. The CDR3 covers 16 residues. J was trimmed by 4 bases and V by 0 bases; bases with no gene match: 4. CDR1 is MNHEY and CDR2 is SMNVEV in the germline V gene (reference sequence). The CDR3 DNA sequence: TGTGCCAGCAGTTTATCGCGGACAGGGGGCTTCTATGGCTACACCTTC. Its protein product is CASSLSRTGGFYGYTF.

This clonotype was seen only once. The CDR3 nucleotides read TGTGCCAGCAGCCAATCTGGGGCAGGACAGGGCAATCAGCCCCAGCATTTT. It yields the protein CASSQSGAGQGNQPQHF. The chain carries TRBV3-1 and TRBJ1-5, with 7 bases that match TRBD1. The junction had 9 bases not matched to a gene; V was cut back by 2 bases and J by 2 bases. Germline CDR1 is LGHDT and CDR2 is YNNKEL (reference sequence). This CDR3 region has 17 residues.

The genes are TRBV28 and TRBJ2-7; 9 bases are shared with TRBD1. The germline CDR1 and CDR2 sequences are MDHEN and SYDVKM. CDR3 size: 15 residues. J was trimmed by 0 bases and V by 2 bases; bases with no gene match: 2. The CDR3 loop reads CASSLRTGVSYEQYF. For the CDR3, the DNA is TGTGCCAGCAGTTTAAGGACAGGGGTCTCCTACGAGCAGTACTTC.

This sequence joins TRBV10-3 and TRBJ2-7; TRBD2 matches at 11 bases. The V and J ends lost 5 bases and 0 bases, in that order; junction bases with no gene match: 9. The CDR3 length is 17 residues. Per the germline V gene, CDR1 is ENHRY and CDR2 is SYGVKD. CDR3 amino acids: CAISLAGGTASSYEQYF. The CDR3 nucleotides are TGTGCCATCAGTCTAGCGGGAGGTACCGCTAGCTCCTACGAGCAGTACTTC.

This chain joins TRBV24-1 and TRBJ2-1; 12 bases fit TRBD2. The CDR3 loop spans 16 amino acids. The V gene end was trimmed by 4 bases and the J gene end by 8 bases; junction bases not matched to a gene: 8. Germline V lookup: CDR1 KGHDR, CDR2 SFDVKD. The CDR3 sequence is CATSESRLAGGHEQFF. Written as DNA, the CDR3 is TGTGCCACCAGTGAGTCTAGGCTAGCGGGAGGGCATGAGCAGTTCTTC.

This clonotype was seen repeatedly, ten times or more. The rearrangement links TRBV18 to TRBJ2-1, with a weak D call TRBD1 (6 bases). Trimming removed 5 bases from V and 4 bases from J, with 18 bases in between. From germline, CDR1 is KGHSH and CDR2 LQKENI. There are 16 residues in the CDR3. For the CDR3, the DNA is TGTGCCAGCTCATTTCAAACAGGGTCGAAGTACAATGAGCAGTTCTTC. It encodes CASSFQTGSKYNEQFF.

This clonotype was found a few times. V is TRBV7-2 and J is TRBJ2-7, with 7 bases lining up with TRBD1. V trimming: 5 bases; J trimming: 0 bases; junction bases outside the gene matches: 4. CDR3 size: 14 residues. Germline assignment: CDR1 SGHTA and CDR2 FQGNSA. This CDR3 is CASSQRDSSYEQYF. DNA for the CDR3: TGTGCCAGCAGCCAGAGGGACAGCTCCTACGAGCAGTACTTC. The full variable domain, in which reference TRBV7-2 and TRBJ2-7 provide the parts outside the CDR3, is GAGVSQSPSNKVTEKGKDVELRCDPISGHTALYWYRQSLGQGLEFLIYFQGNSAPDKSGLPSDRFSAERTGGSVSTLTIQRTQQEDSAVYLCASSQRDSSYEQYFGPGTRLTVT.

This clonotype has only a few counts. The chain combines TRBV9 with TRBJ2-7; 7 bases are shared with TRBD1. The CDR3 loop spans 14 amino acids. Trimming removed 1 base from V and 3 bases from J; junction bases left unmatched: 4. The germline CDR1 and CDR2 sequences are SGDLS and YYNGEE. The CDR3 reads CASSVQRTGYEQYF. The DNA for the CDR3 is TGTGCCAGCAGCGTACAGAGGACAGGCTACGAGCAGTACTTC.

The chain is built from TRBV15 and TRBJ1-3, with D unresolved. V lost 1 base and J lost 0, with 7 bases in between. From germline, CDR1 is LNHNV and CDR2 YYDKDF (reference sequence). The length of the CDR3 is 15 residues. The CDR3 nucleotides read TGTGCCACCAGCAGAGGACCAGGCTCTGGAAACACCATATATTTT. Protein sequence: CATSRGPGSGNTIYF.

The chain has TRBV9 and TRBJ2-6; TRBD2 matches at 9 bases. The CDR3 covers 16 residues. CDR1 and CDR2 (germline): SGDLS, YYNGEE. V lost 4 bases, J lost 2 bases, and 4 bases stayed unmatched. CDR3 coding DNA: TGTGCCAGCAGCATTTTAGCGGGAGCTGGGGCCAACGTCCTGACTTTC. It encodes CASSILAGAGANVLTF. The whole variable domain, remainder taken from reference TRBV9 and TRBJ2-6, is DSGVTQTPKHLITATGQRVTLRCSPRSGDLSVYWYQQSLDQGLQFLIQYYNGEERAKGNILERFSAQQFPDLHSELNLSSLELGDSALYFCASSILAGAGANVLTFGAGSRLTVL.

This clonotype was picked up a small number of times. The gene calls are TRBV7-2 and TRBJ2-7; TRBD2 agrees at 7 bases. V shed 5 bases, J shed 7 bases, and the junction held 14 bases outside the gene matches. The CDR3 sequence is 15 residues long. Germline CDR1 reads SGHTA; CDR2 reads FQGNSA. This CDR3 is CASSPPGRRGEEQYF. The CDR3 nucleotides are TGTGCCAGCAGCCCCCCGGGACGTCGGGGGGAGGAGCAGTACTTC.

In its sample, this clonotype was seen a few times. The chain is built from TRBV12-3 or TRBV12-4 and TRBJ1-1, with a possible D match to TRBD1 (5 bases). The CDR3 is 14 residues long. With 4 bases removed from V and 5 bases from J, the gap between germline ends came to 14 bases. CDR3 bases: TGTGCCAGCAGTTCAGAACAGGTACGGACTGAAGCTTTCTTT. Protein product: CASSSEQVRTEAFF.

The chain recombines TRBV5-5 with TRBJ2-1; D possibly matches TRBD1 or TRBD2 (5 bases each). CDR1 and CDR2 (germline): SGHKS, YYEKEE (reference sequence). V was pared by 1 base and J by 6 bases, with 14 bases between. The CDR3 is made up of 15 amino acids. As DNA, the CDR3 is TGTGCCAGCAGCTTGCTGTCAGGGAGTGTCAATGAGCAGTTCTTC. It is translated as CASSLLSGSVNEQFF.

This clonotype was observed many times. This chain joins TRBV18 and TRBJ2-5; D gene ambiguous. V was cut by 4 bases and J by 3 bases, with 9 bases left in between. Germline V gives CDR1 KGHSH, CDR2 LQKENI. CDR3 size: 13 residues. CDR3 DNA sequence: TGTGCCAGCTCACGAGTGAATAAAGAGACCCAGTACTTC. Its translation: CASSRVNKETQYF.

This sequence joins TRBV7-9 and TRBJ1-2, with 7 bases matching TRBD1. This CDR3 region has 15 residues. J was trimmed by 2 bases and V by 5 bases; bases with no gene match: 8. Germline V gives CDR1 SEHNR, CDR2 FQNEAQ (reference sequence). CDR3 sequence (DNA): TGTGCCAGCAGCGAGCCGGGACAGCAAAACTATGGCTACACCTTC. Translated, it gives CASSEPGQQNYGYTF.

This clonotype has more than one count but fewer than ten. The chain links TRBV24-1 to TRBJ2-1; TRBD2 matches 13 bases. The CDR3 is 16 amino acids. Germline CDR1 and CDR2: KGHDR and SFDVKD. The V gene end was trimmed by 3 bases and the J gene end by 7 bases; junction bases not matched to a gene: 5. The DNA for the CDR3 is TGTGCCACCAGTGATGGACTAGCGGGAGTTTTTAATGAGCAGTTCTTC. Amino acids: CATSDGLAGVFNEQFF.

The V and J genes are TRBV7-8 and TRBJ2-1, with 11 bases identical to TRBD2. V lost 5 bases and J lost 5; bases outside the gene matches: 5. The germline V gene has CDR1 SGHVS and CDR2 FQNEAQ. This CDR3 is 15 amino acids long. The CDR3 here is CASSPRLAGNNEQFF. The CDR3 DNA is TGTGCCAGCAGCCCTCGACTAGCGGGGAACAATGAGCAGTTCTTC.

J is TRBJ1-5 and V is TRBV29-1; TRBD1 is a possible D gene (6 bases). Germline CDR1 SQVTM, CDR2 ANQGSEA. The CDR3 has 13 amino acids. With 5 bases removed from V and 4 bases from J, the gap between germline ends came to 12 bases. The CDR3 reads CSVRRDTNQPQHF. The CDR3 coding sequence is TGCAGCGTTCGCAGGGACACGAATCAGCCCCAGCATTTT.

This chain links TRBV9 with TRBJ2-3; 13 bases align to TRBD2. Germline CDR1 is SGDLS and CDR2 is YYNGEE. The V and J ends lost 3 bases and 6 bases, in that order; junction bases with no gene match: 10. This CDR3 is built from 17 residues. Written as DNA, the CDR3 is TGTGCCAGCAGCGAAACTCGGACTAGCGGGAGTCGGGATACGCAGTATTTT. The encoded protein is CASSETRTSGSRDTQYF.

The J gene is TRBJ1-5, the V gene TRBV6-2 or TRBV6-3; the match to TRBD1 covers 7 bases. With 6 bases clipped from V and 4 bases from J, the junction kept 9 bases outside the gene matches. Per germline, CDR1 MNHEY and CDR2 SVGEGT. This CDR3 is built from 15 residues. CDR3 loop: CASRLDRRGNQPQHF. CDR3 coding DNA: TGTGCCAGCAGACTGGACAGGCGAGGAAATCAGCCCCAGCATTTT.

The V call is TRBV12-3 or TRBV12-4, the J call TRBJ2-2; D call uncertain. The CDR3 totals 14 residues. V was trimmed by 6 bases and J by 4 bases, leaving 12 bases between them. CDR3 DNA: TGTGCCAGCAGCTTGAACAGTCCCACCGGGGAGCTGTTTTTT. This translates into CASSLNSPTGELFF.